The present T cell receptor (beta chain) was sequenced within a study of post-analysis software for immune sequencing data. Study as a whole: Included among the disease courses, which were recorded for the cohort, were relapsing-remitting, secondary progressive and progressive-relapsing multiple sclerosis. Whole-study results and caveats: Elevated frequency relative to controls characterized 4 or 5 TRBV segments in patients, TRBV5-6, TRBV5-1 and TRBV20-1 among them. Diversity measured as normalized Chao1 was significantly lower in multiple sclerosis patients than in controls. The authors found that F measure strongly co-clustered same-batch samples.

CDR1 and CDR2 from the germline V gene are MNHNS and SASEGT. This CDR3 contains 15 residues. V dropped 7 bases and J dropped 6; count of bases not matched to a gene: 11. Unique molecular identifiers were built into the TCR beta cDNA libraries. Out of roughly 0.85 to 10 million T cells, roughly 0.5 million cDNA molecules were generated. A single record per CDR3 protein comes from TCRdb applying MiXCR to the PCR reads. The sample lists 250,000 to 300,000 distinct CDR3 sequences; approximately 34% were seen once. This clonotype was observed a handful of times. Its antigen remains unidentified. The specimen sequenced was blood. The rearrangement joins TRBV6-1 to TRBJ1-5, with TRBD1 identical over 8 bases. The clonotype was recovered from a girl aged 5-17 years with multiple sclerosis. As DNA, the CDR3 is TGTGCCAGCATATCAGGGGGCGCATATTTTCAGCCCCAGCATTTT. It translates to CASISGGAYFQPQHF.